This T cell receptor (beta chain) was sequenced in a study of blood T cell repertoires in COVID-19. On the study more broadly: PBMCs, B-cell-depleted T cells, or T cells were the source of the cDNA or gDNA that made up the material.

How the authors handled the data: Amplification of reference gene primers was used by the study to estimate nucleated cell counts. Data came from immunoSEQ multiplex PCR; TCRdb stores just in-frame clones and leaves some out. V and J calls and clone size are as listed in that table; D and trimming were resolved from the DNA. The sample shows about 360,000 clones, around 88% of them seen only once. Seattle's cohort entered during active infection and was followed longitudinally. The trim removed 2 bases at V and 11 bases at J, leaving 6 bases unmatched. The CDR3 runs 14 residues. Germline CDR1 and CDR2: MNHEY and SVGAGI.

V gene TRBV6-5 combines with J gene TRBJ1-4; 9 nucleotides match TRBD1. The source of this sequence is a woman in her fifties or sixties with COVID-19, enrolled during active disease. The sequenced material came from peripheral blood. The CDR3 bases are TGTGCCAGCAGTTACGAGGGACAGGGTAGGAAACTGTTTTTT. This sequence encodes CASSYEGQGRKLFF.